Presented here are 27 T cell receptor beta chains from one specimen sequenced in a study of Graves' ophthalmopathy and Graves' hyperthyroidism. Amplification of TCR beta CDR3 regions used RNA transcripts. An initial RT-PCR round employing HTBI primers preceded a second-round multiplex PCR. TCRdb itself ran the multiplex PCR reads through MiXCR, one entry per CDR3 protein. The profile shows 500,000 to 700,000 distinct CDR3 sequences, about 20% of them singletons. Sequencing was carried out using peripheral blood. The receptors originated from a woman under 30 with stable Graves' hyperthyroidism. Some clones in this sample may be carry-over from other donors' samples.

In its sample, this clonotype was seen many times. A read error may produce the germline difference seen at one junction end. The chain couples TRBV19 to TRBJ2-7, with 11 bases identical to TRBD2. Germline assignment: CDR1 LNHDA and CDR2 SQIVND (reference sequence). The CDR3 consists of 15 residues. The CDR3 here is CASSILAGASYEQYF. CDR3 bases: TGCGCCAGTAGCATACTAGCGGGGGCCTCCTACGAGCAGTACTTC.

This clonotype was counted many times. J is TRBJ2-7 and V is TRBV19, with 14 bases identical to TRBD2. Germline-derived CDR1 and CDR2 are LNHDA and SQIVND (reference sequence). V was pared by 4 bases and J by 0 bases, with 5 bases of the junction left unmatched. CDR3 length equals 17 residues. The CDR3 region has the DNA TGTGCCAGTAGTAAACCCGGGACTAGCGGGAGCTCCTACGAGCAGTACTTC. It translates to CASSKPGTSGSSYEQYF.

This clonotype occurred many times. CDR3 in amino acids: CASRKSRESPYEQYF. CDR3 bases: TGTGCCAGCAGGAAATCTAGGGAATCCCCCTACGAGCAGTACTTC. V is TRBV7-8 and J is TRBJ2-7; D is unresolved. V gave up 6 bases and J gave up 2 bases, with 17 bases separating them. Germline V lookup: CDR1 SGHVS, CDR2 FQNEAQ. The CDR3 is 15 amino acids.

Comment on this clonotype: The CDR3 end shows no conserved phenylalanine or tryptophan, and so a read error is likely. The rearrangement joins TRBV6-2 or TRBV6-3 to TRBJ1-1, with unresolved D. V gave up 2 bases and J gave up 0 bases, with 10 bases separating them. From germline, CDR1 is MNHEY and CDR2 SVGEGT. This CDR3 contains 15 residues. The CDR3 loop is CASSYRPGVNTEAFY. In DNA form, the CDR3 reads TGTGCCAGCAGTTACCGACCGGGCGTGAACACTGAAGCTTTCTAT.

This clonotype came up a few times. The rearrangement links TRBV4-1 to TRBJ1-3; 7 bases agree with TRBD1. This CDR3 comprises 16 residues. V shed 3 bases and J 3 bases; nucleotides not matched to a gene: 8. Germline CDR1 reads MGHRA; CDR2 reads YSYEKL. The CDR3 DNA sequence: TGCGCCAGCAGCCAGCCGACAGGGAGATTTGGAAACACCATATATTTT. Protein sequence: CASSQPTGRFGNTIYF.

This clonotype was observed a handful of times. The J gene is TRBJ1-3, the V gene TRBV30; D not resolved. The CDR3 has 14 residues. V was shortened by 4 bases and J by 1 base, with 11 bases between the two germline ends. Germline V gene sequence: CDR1 GTSNPN, CDR2 SVGIG (reference sequence). The CDR3 sequence is CAWTLGFSGNTIYF. As DNA, the CDR3 is TGTGCCTGGACATTGGGATTTTCTGGAAACACCATATATTTT.

This clonotype was recorded a few times. This chain uses TRBV5-1 with TRBJ2-2; 12 positions agree with TRBD1. J lost 5 bases, V lost 0 bases, and 8 bases had no gene match. CDR3 length equals 18 residues. CDR1 and CDR2 from the germline V gene are SGHRS and YFSETQ. As DNA, the CDR3 is TGCGCCAGCAGCTTGGGACTCCGGGGACAGGGGGCTACCGGGGAGCTGTTTTTT. It is translated as CASSLGLRGQGATGELFF.

This clonotype was observed many times. The chain combines TRBV28 with TRBJ2-7; 9 nucleotides align to TRBD1. CDR3 size: 16 residues. CDR1 is MDHEN and CDR2 is SYDVKM in the germline V gene. With 3 bases clipped from V and 3 bases from J, the junction kept 9 bases outside the gene matches. CDR3 protein: CASSFPAGTGYYEQYF. The CDR3 DNA follows: TGTGCCAGCAGTTTCCCGGCGGGGACAGGGTACTACGAGCAGTACTTC.

The genes are TRBV20-1 and TRBJ2-5; 9 nucleotides agree with TRBD2. The CDR3 extends over 14 amino acids. The V and J ends lost 3 bases and 4 bases, in that order; junction bases with no gene match: 6. Germline V gene sequence: CDR1 DFQATT, CDR2 SNEGSKA (reference sequence). The CDR3 spells CSARGGGAGETQYF. Here the CDR3 DNA reads TGCAGTGCTAGGGGCGGGGGGGCCGGAGAGACCCAGTACTTC.

This clonotype was detected ten times or more. This chain uses TRBV7-2 with TRBJ2-7; either TRBD1 or TRBD2 may supply D (5 bases each). There are 15 residues in the CDR3. Germline loops: CDR1 SGHTA, CDR2 FQGNSA. V lost 0 bases and J lost 3, with 12 bases in between. The CDR3 DNA is TGTGCCAGCAGCTTAGCAGTCTCGAGGGGCTACGAGCAGTACTTC. It encodes CASSLAVSRGYEQYF.

Notes on this clonotype: A much larger clone differs by one base, so this may be a read error. The genes are TRBV6-2 or TRBV6-3 and TRBJ1-2; D ambiguous. The CDR3 runs to 11 residues. The V gene lost 4 bases and the J gene lost 8 bases, with 8 bases spanning the gap. Germline CDR1 and CDR2: MNHEY and SVGEGT. CDR3 sequence: CASSWRKGYTF. DNA for the CDR3: TGTGCCAGCAGTTGGAGGAAGGGCTACACCTTC.

This chain uses TRBV6-1 with TRBJ1-1; 8 nucleotides match TRBD1. The CDR3 loop spans 15 amino acids. V shed 7 bases, J shed 0 bases, and the junction held 7 bases outside the gene matches. Germline CDR1 reads MNHNS; CDR2 reads SASEGT. Here the CDR3 reads CASNSRQGMNTEAFF. Here the CDR3 DNA reads TGTGCCAGCAACTCGAGACAGGGGATGAACACTGAAGCTTTCTTT.

This clonotype was counted between two and nine times. The V and J genes are TRBV18 and TRBJ1-2; D is possibly TRBD1 (6 bases). The CDR3 is 15 amino acids. Per germline, CDR1 KGHSH and CDR2 LQKENI. V was trimmed by 3 bases and J by 4 bases, leaving 15 bases between them. CDR3 nucleotides: TGTGCCAGCTCACCCTCGGGGACAAAGGGCTATGGCTACACCTTC. Translation gives CASSPSGTKGYGYTF.

The genes are TRBV6-2 or TRBV6-3 and TRBJ2-5; TRBD2 is a possible D gene (6 bases). CDR3 length: 15 residues. Deletions cut 11 bases from V and 0 bases from J, with 19 bases between. Germline V gene lookup returns CDR1 MNHEY and CDR2 SVGEGT. This chain's CDR3 is CAAGSSEEYQETQYF. The CDR3, as DNA: TGTGCCGCAGGCTCTAGCGAAGAGTACCAAGAGACCCAGTACTTC.

The V call is TRBV6-5, the J call TRBJ2-7; D might be TRBD1 (6 bases). Germline-derived CDR1 and CDR2 are MNHEY and SVGAGI. Deletions cut 7 bases from V and 2 bases from J, with 18 bases between. This CDR3 has 15 amino acids. The CDR3 nucleotides read TGTGCCAGCATTTTCACCCTTCAGGGGACCTACGAGCAGTACTTC. Translating it yields CASIFTLQGTYEQYF.

This clonotype was picked up many times. This sequence joins TRBV20-1 and TRBJ1-1; maybe TRBD1 (6 bases). Germline CDR1 reads DFQATT; CDR2 reads SNEGSKA (reference sequence). The CDR3 consists of 13 residues. V was cut by 3 bases and J by 2 bases, with 10 bases left in between. The CDR3 DNA reads as TGCAGTGCTAGCCAGGACAGCAACACTGAAGCTTTCTTT. It yields the protein CSASQDSNTEAFF.

Only a few counts were recorded for this clonotype. The V call is TRBV7-6, the J call TRBJ2-2; the match to TRBD1 covers 10 bases. The CDR3 totals 19 residues. V was clipped by 3 bases and J by 8 bases; unmatched bases: 18. In germline, CDR1 is SGHVS, CDR2 FNYEAQ. The DNA of the CDR3 is TGTGCCAGCAGCTTGCCAGAAGGTGACCGGGACAGGGGAGTTGGGGAGCTGTTTTTT. Translated: CASSLPEGDRDRGVGELFF.

This rearrangement joins TRBV6-1 to TRBJ2-7, with D maybe TRBD2 (5 bases). CDR3 length equals 12 residues. V dropped 0 bases and J dropped 12 bases, with 12 bases sitting between them. Germline V CDR1 and CDR2: MNHNS, SASEGT. This CDR3 reads CASSEARADLYF. Here the CDR3 DNA reads TGTGCCAGCAGTGAAGCGCGGGCAGATCTGTACTTC.

This clonotype was found many times. This chain connects TRBV13 to TRBJ2-7; D is possibly TRBD1 (6 bases). Trimming left V 0 bases short and J 0 bases short, with 9 bases between. Germline CDR1 PRHDT, CDR2 FYEKMQ (reference sequence). There are 15 residues in the CDR3. CDR3 nucleotides: TGTGCCAGCAGCTTAGGCCTACAGGGCTCCTACGAGCAGTACTTC. This sequence encodes CASSLGLQGSYEQYF.

This clonotype has a count of ten or more. The rearrangement joins TRBV20-1 to TRBJ2-7; the D gene is possibly TRBD1 (6 bases). The germline V gene encodes CDR1 DFQATT and CDR2 SNEGSKA (reference sequence). The CDR3 sequence is 12 residues long. V dropped 0 bases and J dropped 6 bases, with 9 bases sitting between them. CDR3 nucleotide sequence: TGCAGTGCTAGAGATCAGGGGTTCGAGCAGTACTTC. Translated: CSARDQGFEQYF.

Ten or more counts support this clonotype. The genes are TRBV7-9 and TRBJ2-7, with a tentative D call TRBD1 (5 bases). V lost 1 base and J lost 4, with 11 bases in between. This CDR3 has 14 residues. From germline, CDR1 is SEHNR and CDR2 FQNEAQ (reference sequence). CDR3 coding DNA: TGTGCCAGCAGCTTAGTAGGGGCCGGGTACGAGCAGTACTTC. The encoded protein is CASSLVGAGYEQYF.

The sample holds a few counts of this clonotype. The chain's CDR3 is CASSLTPNYQPQHF. In DNA, the CDR3 is TGTGCCAGCAGCTTAACTCCTAACTATCAGCCCCAGCATTTT. The chain employs TRBV11-2 and TRBJ1-5; D not certain. The CDR3 runs 14 residues. CDR1 is SGHAT and CDR2 is FQNNGV in the germline V gene. The V and J ends lost 2 bases and 5 bases respectively, with 10 bases between them.

About this clonotype itself: Since the CDR3 does not end with the conserved phenylalanine or tryptophan, this likely comes from a read error. V usage is TRBV20-1 and J usage is TRBJ1-5, with 9 bases fitting TRBD1. Losses at the gene ends were 1 base for V and 1 base for J; bases not matched to a gene: 5. The germline gives CDR1 DFQATT, CDR2 SNEGSKA (reference sequence). This CDR3 region has 16 residues. The CDR3 DNA reads TGCAGTGCTAGAGGGCCCGGGACAGGGAGCAATCAGCCCCAGCATGTT. Protein: CSARGPGTGSNQPQHV.

The V and J genes are TRBV2 and TRBJ1-2; D remains unclear. V lost 6 bases and J 13 bases, leaving 21 bases between the germline ends. Germline CDR1 and CDR2: SNHLY and FYNNEI. The CDR3 is 13 residues long. DNA for the CDR3: TGTGCCAGCAGCAGTGAAGGGCGGACGGATTTCACCTTC. Translated, it gives CASSSEGRTDFTF. Based on the CDR3 plus reference TRBV2 and TRBJ1-2, the full variable domain is EPEVTQTPSHQVTQMGQEVILRCVPISNHLYFYWYRQILGQKVEFLVSFYNNEISEKSEIFDDQFSVERPDGSNFTLKIRSTKLEDSAMYFCASSSEGRTDFTFGSGTRLTVV.

The CDR3, as DNA: TGTGCCAGTCAGAACAGCGGGAGCGCCTACGAGCAGTACTTC. This translates into CASQNSGSAYEQYF. The chain has TRBV6-2 or TRBV6-3 and TRBJ2-7; 8 bases line up with TRBD2. This CDR3 is built from 14 residues. J gave up 2 bases and V 9 bases, and 9 bases lay outside the gene matches. Germline V gene lookup returns CDR1 MNHEY and CDR2 SVGEGT.

The V call is TRBV12-3 or TRBV12-4, the J call TRBJ1-2; D possibly corresponds to TRBD1 (5 bases). The CDR3 length is 13 residues. The V gene lost 9 bases and the J gene lost 8 bases, with 19 bases spanning the gap. The CDR3 region is CASATGPEGGYTF. Here the CDR3 DNA reads TGTGCCAGTGCTACCGGGCCCGAGGGGGGCTACACCTTC.

CDR3 sequence: CASSRGLAGSGPYEQYF. Written as DNA, the CDR3 is TGTGCCAGCAGCCGGGGACTAGCCGGCAGCGGGCCCTACGAGCAGTACTTC. The chain has TRBV6-1 and TRBJ2-7; the match to TRBD2 covers 9 bases. The CDR3 is made up of 17 amino acids. The germline V gene has CDR1 MNHNS and CDR2 SASEGT. Trimming cost V 6 bases and J 2 bases; bases outside gene matches: 14.